The clone carrying this TCR beta chain was recorded a few times. Its matching antigen is unknown. TCRdb analysed the RT-PCR reads with MiXCR anew, one entry per CDR3 protein. The profile shows roughly 790,000 distinct CDR3 sequences, 21% of them singletons. These data belong to a study of response to subunit inactivated influenza vaccine. Overall study results and limits: The authors suggested that every seasonal influenza vaccination recruits few new T cells.

Germline V gives CDR1 SGHTA, CDR2 FQGNSA. This CDR3 spans 14 amino acids. V was pared by 1 base and J by 8 bases, with 12 bases between. The origin of this receptor is a man over 45 who received an inactivated influenza vaccine. The specimen comprised PBMCs from blood, sampled around 5 days after vaccination. This chain connects TRBV7-2 to TRBJ1-5; possibly TRBD1 for D (5 bases). The CDR3 bases are TGTGCCAGCAGCTTAGATAGGGGTAGTAAGCCCCAGCATTTT. Its protein product is CASSLDRGSKPQHF.